The 18 T cell receptor beta chains presented below share a single source sample, sequenced in a study of blood T cell repertoires in COVID-19. Libraries were prepared by immunoSEQ multiplex PCR; TCRdb keeps only in-frame clonotypes and omits some of them. The table records 140,000 to 150,000 clones, roughly 90% of them present only once. Sequenced material: PBMCs or T cells enriched from blood (not recorded which). The source of these receptors is a woman aged 25 to 45 with acute COVID-19.

The chain combines TRBV18 with TRBJ1-1; 11 positions match TRBD1. The germline V gene encodes CDR1 KGHSH and CDR2 LQKENI. The CDR3 contains 16 residues. Losses at the gene ends were 2 bases for V and 0 bases for J; bases not matched to a gene: 2. Here the CDR3 DNA reads TGTGCCAGCTCACCAGGGGACAGGGGGATGAACACTGAAGCTTTCTTT. Amino acids: CASSPGDRGMNTEAFF.

The V and J genes are TRBV7-9 and TRBJ2-1, with 8 bases identical to TRBD2. The CDR3 is made up of 16 amino acids. With V trimmed by 1 base and J by 5 bases, 7 bases remained unmatched. Germline values: CDR1 SEHNR, CDR2 FQNEAQ (reference sequence). The CDR3 is CASSLEGLAPNNEQFF. For the CDR3, the DNA is TGTGCCAGCAGCTTAGAAGGACTAGCACCTAACAATGAGCAGTTCTTC.

The chain is built from TRBV13 and TRBJ2-6, with a tentative D call TRBD1 (5 bases). V lost 1 base and J lost 2, with 12 bases in between. This CDR3 has 17 residues. Germline values: CDR1 PRHDT, CDR2 FYEKMQ (reference sequence). This CDR3 reads CASSLENWTPGANVLTF. CDR3 bases: TGTGCCAGCAGCTTAGAGAATTGGACACCTGGGGCCAACGTCCTGACTTTC.

This clone was recorded once. The chain uses TRBV28 and TRBJ1-5; a weak D match, TRBD1 (6 bases). Germline V gives CDR1 MDHEN, CDR2 SYDVKM. The CDR3 runs 14 residues. The V end lost 2 bases, the J end lost 7 bases, and 12 bases lay between the germline ends. CDR3 sequence: CASSLLGGSQPQHF. The CDR3, as DNA: TGTGCCAGCAGTTTACTTGGGGGCAGCCAGCCCCAGCATTTT.

The rearrangement uses TRBV19 and TRBJ1-5; D ambiguous. Per germline, CDR1 LNHDA and CDR2 SQIVND (reference sequence). With 3 bases removed from V and 2 bases from J, the gap between germline ends came to 8 bases. The CDR3 has 14 residues. The CDR3 protein is CASSIRARNQPQHF. CDR3 in DNA: TGTGCCAGTAGTATTAGAGCCCGCAATCAGCCCCAGCATTTT.

The V gene is TRBV28, the J gene TRBJ2-2; D remains unclear. The V and J ends lost 4 bases and 4 bases respectively, with 4 bases between them. Germline CDR1 is MDHEN and CDR2 is SYDVKM. This CDR3 spans 12 amino acids. In DNA, the CDR3 is TGTGCCAGCAGTTCTGTCACCGGGGAGCTGTTTTTT. Translated: CASSSVTGELFF. The entire variable domain, with the rest obtained from reference TRBV28 and TRBJ2-2, is as follows: DVKVTQSSRYLVKRTGEKVFLECVQDMDHENMFWYRQDPGLGLRLIYFSYDVKMKEKGDIPEGYSVSREKKERFSLILESASTNQTSMYLCASSSVTGELFFGEGSRLTVL.

This chain uses TRBV7-2 with TRBJ2-1; the match to TRBD2 covers 11 bases. Unmatched junction bases numbered 13, after V lost 3 bases and J lost 9 bases. The CDR3 totals 17 residues. Germline-derived CDR1 and CDR2 are SGHTA and FQGNSA. DNA for the CDR3: TGTGCCAGCAGCTTGCAGACTAGCGGGACTCCTTACGGTGAGCAGTTCTTC. This codes for CASSLQTSGTPYGEQFF.

CDR3 in amino acids: CASSSPGQGAGTEAFF. The CDR3 nucleotides read TGTGCCAGCAGCTCACCGGGACAGGGGGCGGGAACTGAAGCTTTCTTT. This sequence joins TRBV7-9 and TRBJ1-1, with 12 bases that match TRBD1. In germline, CDR1 is SEHNR, CDR2 FQNEAQ (reference sequence). The J segment lost 5 bases and the V segment lost 4 bases, leaving 8 bases of the junction unmatched. The CDR3 sequence is 16 residues long.

The genes are TRBV6-5 and TRBJ2-5; D is ambiguous. CDR1 is MNHEY, CDR2 SVGAGI, per germline. The CDR3 is 15 residues long. V shed 0 bases and J shed 7 bases, with 15 bases lying between them. CDR3 nucleotide sequence: TGTGCCAGCAGTTACTCGTTCCGGCTAGACGGGACCCAGTACTTC. Amino acid sequence: CASSYSFRLDGTQYF.

The J gene is TRBJ2-5, the V gene TRBV3-1 (or the pseudogene TRBV3-2); possible D gene TRBD2, 6 bases. Germline V gene lookup returns CDR1 LGHDT and CDR2 YNNKEL (reference sequence). CDR3 length equals 14 residues. V was trimmed by 3 bases and J by 5 bases, leaving 13 bases between them. The CDR3 bases are TGTGCCAGCAGCCATCGTGGAGGGAGTGAGACCCAGTACTTC. Its translation is CASSHRGGSETQYF.

This rearrangement joins TRBV7-2 to TRBJ2-1; 10 bases line up with TRBD2. There are 16 residues in the CDR3. Germline loops: CDR1 SGHTA, CDR2 FQGNSA. The junction had 6 bases not matched to a gene; V was cut back by 5 bases and J by 2 bases. CDR3 nucleotide sequence: TGTGCCAGCAGCCTCTCAGCGGGAGGGCCCTACAATGAGCAGTTCTTC. Its translation: CASSLSAGGPYNEQFF.

The V gene is TRBV7-9, the J gene TRBJ1-4; TRBD1 aligns across 7 bases. The CDR3 has 14 residues. Germline values: CDR1 SEHNR, CDR2 FQNEAQ (reference sequence). Losses at the gene ends were 6 bases for V and 10 bases for J; bases not matched to a gene: 11. The CDR3 coding sequence is TGTGCCAGCAGTCACGGACAGGAGGAGGTAAAACTGTTTTTT. Protein sequence: CASSHGQEEVKLFF. Complete variable domain (other parts from reference TRBV7-9 and TRBJ1-4): DTGVSQNPRHKITKRGQNVTFRCDPISEHNRLYWYRQTLGQGPEFLTYFQNEAQLEKSRLLSDRFSAERPKGSFSTLEIQRTEQGDSAMYLCASSHGQEEVKLFFGSGTQLSVL.

This clone was found once. V usage is TRBV27 and J usage is TRBJ2-3; 9 bases match TRBD2. From germline, CDR1 is MNHEY and CDR2 SMNVEV (reference sequence). V dropped 4 bases and J dropped 3; count of bases not matched to a gene: 5. The CDR3 is made up of 15 amino acids. The CDR3 spells CASSSPGLATDTQYF. DNA of the CDR3: TGTGCCAGCAGTTCACCGGGACTAGCAACAGATACGCAGTATTTT.

This clone was seen ten or more times. V usage is TRBV19 and J usage is TRBJ2-7; TRBD1 matches at 9 bases. The CDR3 runs 16 residues. Losses at the gene ends were 5 bases for V and 4 bases for J; bases not matched to a gene: 12. From germline, CDR1 is LNHDA and CDR2 SQIVND (reference sequence). The CDR3 reads CASSPHPGQGLYEQYF. The CDR3 DNA sequence: TGTGCCAGTAGTCCCCACCCGGGACAGGGTCTGTACGAGCAGTACTTC.

V gene TRBV7-9 combines with J gene TRBJ2-7; 9 bases match TRBD2. V trimming: 3 bases; J trimming: 5 bases; junction bases outside the gene matches: 8. CDR1 and CDR2 from the germline V gene are SEHNR and FQNEAQ (reference sequence). This CDR3 has 15 amino acids. The CDR3 loop reads CASSLFSGRADEQYF. CDR3 nucleotides: TGTGCCAGCAGCTTGTTTAGCGGGAGAGCCGACGAGCAGTACTTC.

V gene TRBV28 combines with J gene TRBJ1-4; 9 bases match TRBD1. Germline V CDR1 and CDR2: MDHEN, SYDVKM. The CDR3 runs 15 residues. V dropped 2 bases and J dropped 8; count of bases not matched to a gene: 6. CDR3 nucleotide sequence: TGTGCCAGCAGTTTAGGTGGACAGGGGAAGGAAAAACTGTTTTTT. Residues: CASSLGGQGKEKLFF.

The gene calls are TRBV18 and TRBJ2-1; 7 nucleotides match TRBD1. Germline V CDR1 and CDR2: KGHSH, LQKENI. Losses at the gene ends were 3 bases for V and 14 bases for J; bases not matched to a gene: 7. CDR3 size: 12 residues. In DNA, the CDR3 is TGTGCCAGCTCACCTCGGGACAGCCCTAAGTTCTTC. It specifies CASSPRDSPKFF.

The V call is TRBV4-2, the J call TRBJ1-3; D is unclear. Germline-derived CDR1 and CDR2 are LGHNA and YNFKEQ. The CDR3 is 13 residues long. Trimming removed 0 bases from V and 7 bases from J, with 7 bases in between. CDR3 DNA: TGTGCCAGCAGCCAAGATATCGGGAACACCATATATTTT. Its translation is CASSQDIGNTIYF.